This T cell receptor beta chain was recovered during a study of T cell repertoires in cytomegalovirus infection (dated by TCRdb to between 2018 and 2021). At the level of the whole study: The peptide stimulations were aimed at well-studied HLA-B-restricted epitopes as well as recently identified HLA-C-restricted CMV epitopes, whose presentation resists viral immunomodulation. Because public TCR beta signatures pointed to carriage of CMV infection together with the matching HLA type, the HLA type of each donor mattered for the analysis.

The sequencing machine was an Illumina HiSeq 1500. TCRdb passed the public sequencing reads through fastp at Q25 and MiXCR, retaining productive beta sequences. Duplicate CDR3 protein sequences are folded into a single record with the most common DNA and genes. The sample has about a million distinct CDR3 sequences on record, around 30% of them singletons. The ten largest make up over 12% of the sample. CDR1 and CDR2, per the germline V gene (reference sequence), are SGHNT and YYREEE. The CDR3 covers 18 residues, taking in both the cysteine and the phenylalanine. The kept DNA is CDR3 alone, 54 bases in frame from the first base. Trimming accounts for 0 bases at V and 2 bases at J, while the number of junction bases matched to no gene is 9. In the case of this clonotype: The antigen it binds to is not known. There are no base qualities to consult, and no much larger clone falls within one base.

Here is what the overall study found, with its caveats: The ex vivo response was dominated by HLA-C-restricted CMV-specific TCR beta clonotypes, which also provided the single most frequent clonotype in two of eight donors. In both this cohort and an independent roughly 400-donor cohort, the cumulative frequency of public TCR beta family members distinguished carriers of CMV infection plus the relevant HLA type.

Interpreted using the paper, the treatment or condition label stands for: in vitro stimulation with specific CMV peptide epitopes to enrich CMV-specific T cells. This sequence was found in a human donor in good health (CMV status not recorded). Some clones in this sample may be carry-over from other donors' samples. The rearranged segments are TRBV5-4 and TRBJ2-2; 8 bases in between match TRBD1. This sample comprised cultured CD8+ T cells from PBMCs, obtained from culture after CMV antigen stimulation. The CDR3 region: CASSLEGQGPLNTGELFF. The nucleotide sequence reads TGTGCCAGCAGCTTGGAAGGACAGGGCCCACTTAACACCGGGGAGCTGTTTTTT.